This passage covers 9 T cell receptor beta chains from one sample sequenced in a study of blood T cell repertoires in COVID-19. Some clones are missing from TCRdb's copy, which holds only in-frame ones; the method was immunoSEQ multiplex PCR. The table shows about 70,000 clones, with approximately 92% occurring only once. The material sequenced was peripheral blood. All receptors derive from a man aged 45-60 years with acute or convalescent COVID-19.

The rearrangement uses TRBV24-1 and TRBJ2-2; D may be TRBD2 (6 bases). The CDR3 has 15 residues. Per the germline V gene, CDR1 is KGHDR and CDR2 is SFDVKD. The V end lost 3 bases, the J end lost 5 bases, and 12 bases lay between the germline ends. The CDR3, as DNA: TGTGCCACCAGTGATCCCGGCGGGGCGACCGGGGAGCTGTTTTTT. Translation gives CATSDPGGATGELFF.

The CDR3, as DNA: TGTGCCAGCAGCCGCCGGGGGGGAGGTGGCACCGGGGAGCTGTTTTTT. Translation gives CASSRRGGGGTGELFF. The chain joins TRBV5-4 to TRBJ2-2; 8 bases align to TRBD2. V trimming: 4 bases; J trimming: 4 bases; junction bases outside the gene matches: 9. Germline-derived CDR1 and CDR2 are SGHNT and YYREEE (reference sequence). This CDR3 has 16 residues. Full variable domain (remainder filled in from reference TRBV5-4 and TRBJ2-2): ETGVTQSPTHLIKTRGQQVTLRCSSQSGHNTVSWYQQALGQGPQFIFQYYREEENGRGNFPPRFSGLQFPNYSSELNVNALELDDSALYLCASSRRGGGGTGELFFGEGSRLTVL.

The J gene is TRBJ2-2, the V gene TRBV27; 9 nucleotides match TRBD2. Trimming at V came to 3 bases and at J to 5 bases, leaving 7 bases not matched to a gene. The CDR3 consists of 16 residues. Germline lookup yields CDR1 MNHEY and CDR2 SMNVEV (reference sequence). The CDR3 loop reads CASSFRGRAFTGELFF. The CDR3 DNA is TGTGCCAGCAGTTTCCGCGGGAGGGCCTTTACCGGGGAGCTGTTTTTT.

The chain combines TRBV4-3 with TRBJ2-1; the match to TRBD2 covers 11 bases. The germline gives CDR1 LGHNA, CDR2 YSLEER. The CDR3 contains 16 residues. After removal of 3 bases from V and 3 bases from J, the junction contained 4 bases not matched to a gene. Here the CDR3 reads CASSHPLAGDYNEQFF. The CDR3 nucleotides are TGCGCCAGCAGCCACCCACTAGCGGGAGACTACAATGAGCAGTTCTTC.

The chain is built from TRBV6-2 or TRBV6-3 and TRBJ1-1; 7 bases align to TRBD1. Germline CDR1 MNHEY, CDR2 SVGEGT. V lost 2 bases to trimming and J lost 2 bases; unmatched junction nucleotides: 2. This CDR3 region has 14 residues. The CDR3 DNA reads as TGTGCCAGCAGTTACAGGGGGCCCAACACTGAAGCTTTCTTT. It specifies CASSYRGPNTEAFF.

V usage is TRBV9 and J usage is TRBJ2-3, with D unresolved. Trimming stripped 0 bases from V and 1 base from J, with 3 bases between. The CDR3 contains 13 residues. Per germline, CDR1 SGDLS and CDR2 YYNGEE. Written as DNA, the CDR3 is TGTGCCAGCAGCGTAGTCGGCACAGATACGCAGTATTTT. This gives the protein CASSVVGTDTQYF.

This clone was seen just once. This chain links TRBV20-1 with TRBJ2-1; D not resolved. This CDR3 has 10 residues. Germline CDR1 DFQATT, CDR2 SNEGSKA (reference sequence). Trimming stripped 3 bases from V and 8 bases from J, with 5 bases between. The CDR3 DNA sequence: TGCAGTGCTAGTGGCGATGAGCAGTTCTTC. Amino acid sequence: CSASGDEQFF.

The chain joins TRBV20-1 to TRBJ2-3; D unresolved. CDR1 and CDR2 (germline): DFQATT, SNEGSKA (reference sequence). Trimming pared 3 bases from V and 8 bases from J, leaving 9 bases between. The length of the CDR3 is 11 residues. CDR3 bases: TGCAGTGCTAGGACACATAGTACGCAGTATTTT. Its translation: CSARTHSTQYF.

CDR3 sequence: CAWRPTSGSPDTQYF. Written as DNA, the CDR3 is TGTGCCTGGAGGCCGACTAGCGGGAGTCCAGATACGCAGTATTTT. The J gene is TRBJ2-3, the V gene TRBV30; TRBD2 aligns across 12 bases. CDR1 is GTSNPN and CDR2 is SVGIG in the germline V gene (reference sequence). The CDR3 totals 15 residues. Losses at the gene ends were 3 bases for V and 4 bases for J; bases not matched to a gene: 5.